This note documents a single T cell receptor (beta chain) sequence. Antigen: not known. This sample was taken from a study of cytomegalovirus exposure and HLA in healthy donors. Study results and caveats: V- and J-gene trimming in TCR beta was tied to a missense DCLRE1C variant by an analysis performed later. Most TCRs appeared rarely, but some public TCRs recurred in many donors. An analysis that was carried out later associated some 17,000 TCR beta sequences with HLA alleles at 0.05 false discovery rate.

There are 12 residues in the CDR3. V lost 5 bases, J lost 1 base, and 5 bases lay in between. Germline V CDR1 and CDR2: MDHEN, SYDVKM. Primers for the PCR totalled 60 Vbeta and 13 Jbeta. Under the authors' procedure: Some 11 million of the 60 million to 80 million unique TCR beta chains counted in a later analysis were shared. The data were produced by immunoSEQ multiplex PCR, yet TCRdb's version contains in-frame clones alone and is incomplete. The D gene and trimming were derived from the DNA, and the V and J assignments and clone size from that table. In the table there are approximately 110,000 clones, less than 80% of which are singletons.

This receptor was identified in a man aged 50-59 years in good health and CMV-seronegative. The sample comprised PBMCs. The chain is built from TRBV28 and TRBJ1-2; no definite D call. The CDR3 sequence: CASSRINYGYTF. The CDR3 nucleotides are TGTGCCAGCAGTCGTATTAACTATGGCTACACCTTC.